This T cell receptor (beta chain) was found in a study of blood T cells in healthy people across ages. Study-level background: In model experiments, template switching was able to capture about one barcoded beta molecule for every two T cells that were present.

The CDR3 loop spans 12 amino acids. Germline CDR1 and CDR2: DFQATT and SNEGSKA (reference sequence). Study-level results: Older individuals had lower TCR beta diversity per million T cells (the decline was roughly linear).

Combining a sample-barcoded 5' primer with a J-beta primer mix, a second PCR ran for about 7 to 11 cycles. From the 5' RACE reads, TCRdb called clonotypes with MiXCR, one entry per CDR3 protein. The sample consists of over a million distinct CDR3 sequences, approximately 42% of them appearing once. In regard to this clonotype: Antigen unknown.

Isolation per sample recovered at least 7 million PBMCs. Specimen: blood. The sequence was collected from a young woman in good health. The chain carries TRBV20-1 and TRBJ2-3; D is perhaps TRBD1 or TRBD2 (5 bases each). The CDR3 spells CTVGVRTDTQYF. The CDR3 DNA reads TGCACAGTGGGGGTGCGCACAGATACGCAGTATTTT.